This section outlines one T cell receptor (beta chain) sequence together with its context. The data were obtained in a study of blood T cells in healthy people across ages. A J-beta primer mix and a sample-barcoded 5' primer were used in a second PCR of about 7 to 12 cycles. TCRdb re-called the 5' RACE reads with MiXCR, one entry per CDR3 protein. The sample comprises roughly 700,000 distinct CDR3 sequences, 32% of which are singletons, and 15% rests with the top ten. Material: blood. The clonotype was recovered from a woman of 80 years or more in good health.

The CDR3 nucleotides read TGTGCCAGCAAGGAAGGGAATGCAGAGACCCAGTACTTC. It encodes CASKEGNAETQYF. This chain uses TRBV7-2 with TRBJ2-5; D unclear. This CDR3 spans 13 amino acids. V was cut by 7 bases and J by 4 bases, with 13 bases left in between. The germline V gene has CDR1 SGHTA and CDR2 FQGNSA.